This T cell receptor beta chain derives from a study of blood T cells in healthy people across ages. Across the study: With template switching, about one barcoded beta molecule was captured per two T cells. The study's findings and limits: Older age went with lower TCR beta diversity per million T cells, in a roughly linear way. A greater number of naive CD4+ cells and higher diversity distinguished long-lived donors from aged donors.

The people who gave samples were healthy Caucasians from Russia, aged roughly 6 to 95. A sample-barcoded 5' primer and a J-beta primer mix were used in a second PCR of roughly 7 to 12 cycles. TCRdb fed the 5' RACE reads into MiXCR, producing one record per CDR3 protein. Among about 1.5 million distinct CDR3 sequences listed, 42% were seen once. As regards this clonotype: Antigen specificity is unknown.

This TCR was recovered from a woman in her late teens or twenties in good health. Specimen: blood.

In DNA, the CDR3 is TGTGCCAGCAGCTTAGAGGTGCGACTGAATGAGCAGTACTTC. Translation: CASSLEVRLNEQYF. This rearrangement joins TRBV7-2 to TRBJ2-4; D call uncertain. Germline values: CDR1 SGHTA, CDR2 FQGNSA. The CDR3 runs 14 residues. V dropped 1 base and J dropped 13 bases, with 17 bases sitting between them.